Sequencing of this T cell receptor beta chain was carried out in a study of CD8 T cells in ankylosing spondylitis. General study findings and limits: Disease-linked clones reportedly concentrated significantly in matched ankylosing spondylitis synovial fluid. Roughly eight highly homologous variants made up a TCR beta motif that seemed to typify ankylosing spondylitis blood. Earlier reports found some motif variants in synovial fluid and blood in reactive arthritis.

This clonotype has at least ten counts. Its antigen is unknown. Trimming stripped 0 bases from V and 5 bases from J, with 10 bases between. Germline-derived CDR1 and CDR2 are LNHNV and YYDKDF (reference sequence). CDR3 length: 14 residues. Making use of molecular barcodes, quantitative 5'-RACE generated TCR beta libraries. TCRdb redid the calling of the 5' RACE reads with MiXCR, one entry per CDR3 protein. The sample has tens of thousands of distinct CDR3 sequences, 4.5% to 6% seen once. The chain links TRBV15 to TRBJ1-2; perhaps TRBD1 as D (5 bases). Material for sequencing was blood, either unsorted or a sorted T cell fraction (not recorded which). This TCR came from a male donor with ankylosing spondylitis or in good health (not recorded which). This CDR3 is CATSRDWGGYGYTF. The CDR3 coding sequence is TGTGCCACCAGCAGAGATTGGGGGGGTTATGGCTACACCTTC.